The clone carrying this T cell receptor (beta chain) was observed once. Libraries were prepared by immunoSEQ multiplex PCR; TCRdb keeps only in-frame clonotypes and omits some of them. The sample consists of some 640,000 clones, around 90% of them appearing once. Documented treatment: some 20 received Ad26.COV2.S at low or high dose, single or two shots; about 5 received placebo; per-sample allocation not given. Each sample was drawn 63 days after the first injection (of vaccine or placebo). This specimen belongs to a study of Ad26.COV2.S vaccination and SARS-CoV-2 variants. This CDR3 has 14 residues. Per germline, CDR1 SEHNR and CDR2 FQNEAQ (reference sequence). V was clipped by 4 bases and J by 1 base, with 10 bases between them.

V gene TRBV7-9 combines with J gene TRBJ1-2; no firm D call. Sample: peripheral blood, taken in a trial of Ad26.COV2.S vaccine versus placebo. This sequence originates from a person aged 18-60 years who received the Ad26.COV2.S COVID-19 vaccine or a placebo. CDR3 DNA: TGTGCCAGCAGCTCCAACACAGTTAACTATGGCTACACCTTC. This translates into CASSSNTVNYGYTF.